This TCR beta chain was sequenced in a study of OX40 agonist ivuxolimab in advanced cancers. The study, taken as a whole, reports: The CD4+ and CD8+ T cells in the blood had expanded clonally by week 6 at 0.1 to 3.0 mg/kg.

The J segment lost 5 bases and the V segment lost 0 bases, leaving 2 bases of the junction unmatched. Germline CDR1 is SGHDT and CDR2 is YYEEEE. This CDR3 has 14 amino acids. Produced via immunoSEQ multiplex PCR; TCRdb's table is partial and in-frame only. The repertoire has approximately 32,000 clones, over 75% of them found once; the top ten carry 45% to 65%. With regard to this clone: As yet, its antigen is unknown.

The chain joins TRBV5-6 to TRBJ1-5; 7 nucleotides line up with TRBD1. The input for sequencing was CD4+ or CD8+ T cells sorted from blood, taken in a trial of the OX40 agonist ivuxolimab. This clonotype was obtained from an adult with an advanced solid tumor such as melanoma, head and neck, liver or kidney cancer. CDR3 sequence reads: CASSLGTGYQPQHF. CDR3 nucleotides: TGTGCCAGCAGCTTGGGGACAGGATATCAGCCCCAGCATTTT. The full variable domain, its missing parts supplied by reference TRBV5-6 and TRBJ1-5, is DAGVTQSPTHLIKTRGQQVTLRCSPKSGHDTVSWYQQALGQGPQFIFQYYEEEERQRGNFPDRFSGHQFPNYSSELNVNALLLGDSALYLCASSLGTGYQPQHFGDGTRLSIL.